A single T cell receptor beta chain is shown here with its context. The antigen is not known. The primer mix had 60 Vbeta and 13 Jbeta primers. Method: immunoSEQ multiplex PCR; TCRdb's copy keeps in-frame clones and lacks some. Of about 120,000 clones listed, roughly 82% are singletons. CDR1 is DFQATT and CDR2 is SNEGSKA in the germline V gene (reference sequence). CDR3 length equals 10 residues. V lost 6 bases, J lost 7 bases, and 9 bases lay in between. The data derive from a study of cytomegalovirus exposure and HLA in healthy donors. Study-level findings and limits: Per a later analysis, HLA-associated TCR beta chains showed more clonal expansion than other, equally common TCR beta chains. As a later analysis showed, several of the most significant clusters appeared to be linked to common viral pathogens. A later analysis reportedly found fewer N-insertions in an Asian-associated ancestry cluster than the roughly 670-donor mean.

The sequence came from a human donor in good health. The source material was PBMCs. This chain uses TRBV20-1 with TRBJ2-5; unclear D gene. The CDR3: CSASSGTQYF. The CDR3 bases are TGCAGTGCCTCCTCGGGGACCCAGTACTTC.